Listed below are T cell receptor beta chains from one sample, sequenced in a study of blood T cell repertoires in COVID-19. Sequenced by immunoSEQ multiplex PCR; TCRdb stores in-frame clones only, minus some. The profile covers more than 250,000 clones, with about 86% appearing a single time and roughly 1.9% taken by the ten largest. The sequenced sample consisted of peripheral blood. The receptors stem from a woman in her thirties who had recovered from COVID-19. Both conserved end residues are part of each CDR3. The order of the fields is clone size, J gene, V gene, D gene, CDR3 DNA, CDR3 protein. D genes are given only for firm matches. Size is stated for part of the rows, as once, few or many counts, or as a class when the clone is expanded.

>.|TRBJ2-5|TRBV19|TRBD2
TGTGCCAGTAGACCAATAGCGGGCCTAGAGACCCAGTACTTC
CASRPIAGLETQYF
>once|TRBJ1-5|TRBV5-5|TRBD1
TGTGCCAGCAGCGTAGGACAGGCCGACAATCAGCCCCAGCATTTT
CASSVGQADNQPQHF
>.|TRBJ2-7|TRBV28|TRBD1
TGTGCCAGCAGCCGACAGGGGGCGGGCGAGCAGTACTTC
CASSRQGAGEQYF
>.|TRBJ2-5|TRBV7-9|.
TGTGCCAGCAGCTTAGTAGGGGTTCGGGCGGAGACCCAGTACTTC
CASSLVGVRAETQYF
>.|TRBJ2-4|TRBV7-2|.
TGTGCCAGCAGCTTAAGGAGGGACAAAAACATTCAGTACTTC
CASSLRRDKNIQYF
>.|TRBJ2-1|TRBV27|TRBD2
TGTGCCAGCAGTTTGAGAGCTCCAGCGGGAGACGAGCAGTTCTTC
CASSLRAPAGDEQFF
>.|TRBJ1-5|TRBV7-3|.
TGTGCCAGCAGCTCCCCTGCCCCGGGCAATCAGCCCCAGCATTTT
CASSSPAPGNQPQHF
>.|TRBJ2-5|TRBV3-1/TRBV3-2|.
TGTGCCAGCAGCCAAGTCTTGGTCAGCCAAGAGACCCAGTACTTC
CASSQVLVSQETQYF
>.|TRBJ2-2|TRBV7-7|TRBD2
TGTGCTAGCAGCCCACTGGCTAGCGGGATTAACACCGGGGAGCTGTTTTTT
CASSPLASGINTGELFF
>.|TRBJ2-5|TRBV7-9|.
TGTGCCAGCAGCTTAAGTCTACAGCCTCGGGGGGAGACCCAGTACTTC
CASSLSLQPRGETQYF
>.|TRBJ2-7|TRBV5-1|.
TGCGCCAGCAGCTTGGGCAGCCCCAGGGACGAGCAGTACTTC
CASSLGSPRDEQYF
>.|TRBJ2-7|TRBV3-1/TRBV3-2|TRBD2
TGTGCCAGTACGGGACTAGCGATTGGCGAGCAGTACTTC
CASTGLAIGEQYF
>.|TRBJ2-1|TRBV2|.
TGTGCCAGCAGTGAGAGCAGGGAGCAGTTCTTC
CASSESREQFF
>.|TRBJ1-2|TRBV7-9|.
TGTGCCACCTCCAGGGGTAGCTATGGCTACACCTTC
CATSRGSYGYTF
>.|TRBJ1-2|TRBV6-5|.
TGTGCCAGCACCATGACAGGCTATGGCTACACCTTC
CASTMTGYGYTF
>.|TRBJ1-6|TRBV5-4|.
TGTGCCAGCACGACTGGCGGAGGGGATTCACCCCTCCACTTT
CASTTGGGDSPLHF
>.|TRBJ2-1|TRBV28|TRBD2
TGTGCCAGCGGTAGCGGGAGTTTTACGTACTACAATGAGCAGTTCTTC
CASGSGSFTYYNEQFF
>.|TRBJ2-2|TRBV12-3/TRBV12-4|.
TGTGCCAGCAGTAATAAAAACACCGGGGAGCTGTTTTTT
CASSNKNTGELFF
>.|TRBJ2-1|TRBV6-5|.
TGTGCCAGCGGGTTGGAGGGGGCAAGGGTCAATGAGCAGTTCTTC
CASGLEGARVNEQFF
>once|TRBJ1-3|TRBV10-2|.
TGCGCCAGCAGTGAGTACCCGGGGGACGGAAACACCATATATTTT
CASSEYPGDGNTIYF
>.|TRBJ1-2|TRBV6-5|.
TGTGCCAGCAGCCCGAGTCTCGTTGGCTACACCTTC
CASSPSLVGYTF
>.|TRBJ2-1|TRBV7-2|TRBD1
TGTGCCAGCAGAGGGGACAGGGGCTCCTACAATGAGCAGTTCTTC
CASRGDRGSYNEQFF
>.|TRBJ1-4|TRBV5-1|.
TGCGCCAGCAGCGCGGTCCGGGGAAGGGCGCCTAATGAAAAACTGTTTTTT
CASSAVRGRAPNEKLFF
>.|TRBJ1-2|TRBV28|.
TGTGCCAGCACCATCGGGACATTCTATGGCTACACCTTC
CASTIGTFYGYTF
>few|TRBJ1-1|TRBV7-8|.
TGTGCCAGCAGCCTAACAGGGCATCGAATGAACACTGAAGCTTTCTTT
CASSLTGHRMNTEAFF
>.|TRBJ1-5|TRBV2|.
TGTGCCAGCAGTGAATCCAGGGAACAGCCCCAGCATTTT
CASSESREQPQHF
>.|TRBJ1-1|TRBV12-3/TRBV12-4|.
TGTGCCAGCAGTTTATGGGGGGCTGAAGCTTTCTTT
CASSLWGAEAFF
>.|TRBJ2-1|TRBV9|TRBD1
TGTGCCAGCAGCGTAGGAGATGGGACAGGGGCCCTCAAGGGGTACAATGAGCAGTTCTTC
CASSVGDGTGALKGYNEQFF
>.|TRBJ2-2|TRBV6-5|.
TGTGCCAGCAGTTACTCCGGCGGGGAGCTGTTTTTT
CASSYSGGELFF
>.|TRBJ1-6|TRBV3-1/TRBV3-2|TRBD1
TGTGCCAGCAGGCAAGGGACAGTCCCCTATAATTCACCCCTCCACTTT
CASRQGTVPYNSPLHF
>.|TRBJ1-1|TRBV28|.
TGTGCCAGCAGCTCAGTAAACACTGAAGCTTTCTTT
CASSSVNTEAFF
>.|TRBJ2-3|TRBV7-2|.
TGTGCCAGCAGCTCGACTGGCGATACGCAGTATTTT
CASSSTGDTQYF
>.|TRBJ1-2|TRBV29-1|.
TGCAGCGTTGACCCACAGGTTGCCTATGGCTACACCTTC
CSVDPQVAYGYTF
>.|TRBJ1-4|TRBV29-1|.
TGCAGCGGGAGAGCAACTAATGAAAAACTGTTTTTT
CSGRATNEKLFF
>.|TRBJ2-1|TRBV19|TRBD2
TGTGCCAGTAGTACTAGCGGGAACCTCTACAATGAGCAGTTCTTC
CASSTSGNLYNEQFF
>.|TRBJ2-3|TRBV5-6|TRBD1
TGTGCCATTAGACAGGGCCAACGCACAGATACGCAGTATTTT
CAIRQGQRTDTQYF
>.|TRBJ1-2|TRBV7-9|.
TGTGCCAGCAGTGGACAGACTTCCTATGGCTACACCTTC
CASSGQTSYGYTF
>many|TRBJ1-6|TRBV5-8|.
TGTGCCAGCAGCCGGGGACCCCTCCACTTT
CASSRGPLHF
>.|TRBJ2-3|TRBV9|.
TGTGCCAGCAGCGTAGGACTGACCACAGATACGCAGTATTTT
CASSVGLTTDTQYF
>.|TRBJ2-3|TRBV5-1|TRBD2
TGCGCCAGCAGCTTGGCAAGCGGGGATAATACGCAGTATTTT
CASSLASGDNTQYF
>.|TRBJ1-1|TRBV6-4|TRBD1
TGTGCCAGCAGTGACTCGGGGACAGGGGGCAATGAAGCTTTCTTT
CASSDSGTGGNEAFF
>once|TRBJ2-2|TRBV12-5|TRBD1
TGTGCTAGTGGTTTGGGGACACAGGGGGGTAACACCGGGGAGCTGTTTTTT
CASGLGTQGGNTGELFF
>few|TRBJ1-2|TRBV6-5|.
TGTGCCAGCAGTACCGGTTCTAACTATGGCTACACCTTC
CASSTGSNYGYTF